This record covers a single TCR beta chain. Its recognized antigen is unknown. The sample holds no much larger clone one base away, and base qualities are not on file. Libraries were prepared through the immunoSEQ multiplex PCR assay. For the multiplex PCR, a mixture combining 60 forward primers for TCR Vbeta segments and 13 reverse primers for TCR Jbeta segments was used. The CDR3 region of rearranged TCR beta genes was amplified from genomic DNA with a multiplex PCR assay. Amplified TCR beta libraries were sequenced as 87-base-pair reads on the Illumina HiSeq System. The study's processing was this. A later analysis tallied 75 million to 85 million unique TCR beta chains across the 660 or so repertoires, and around 12 million of those chains were shared by two or more donors. Raw reads were error-corrected and collapsed into unique sequences with a nearest-neighbor algorithm that merged closely related sequences to remove PCR and sequencing errors. Alignment of CDR3 sequences to IMGT reference sequences was used to assign V, D and J gene segments. For a sequence to be retained, a match of at least six nucleotides was required to both a V gene segment and a J gene segment. A rearrangement counted as productive if the CDR3 had no stop codons and remained in frame with V and J, and every other rearrangement counted as non-productive. Following IMGT convention, CDR3 was defined as the stretch from the second conserved V-encoded cysteine to the conserved J-encoded phenylalanine. The earlier analysis of around 640 of the donors excluded sequences that lacked an unambiguous match to a single V gene segment. An earlier analysis of around 600 of the donors classified V segments as functional when productive rearrangements were above 56.7% and as segregating when the standard deviation between donors was above 5%. To diagnose cytomegalovirus status from the catalog of TCR beta chain sequences, a statistical classification framework was built. A later analysis assigned V and J genes by comparing TCR nucleotide sequences with IMGT/GENE-DB human TR gene sequences. A later analysis assigned CDR3 sequences and most-parsimonious VDJ recombination scenarios with the TCRdist pipeline. A later analysis defined each TCR beta chain by its CDR3 amino acid sequence plus V-gene family, and excluded reads lacking a unique V-gene family. As a way to deal with suspected cross-contamination and a sequencing artifact, a later analysis dropped hundreds of nucleotide sequences that were highly shared and had low generation probability. For each public chain, a later analysis derived a clonal expansion index from normalized ranks of inferred template counts within each repertoire. A later analysis computed generation probabilities with a VDJ recombination model fitted to out-of-frame rearrangements, and checked the results against IGoR. A later analysis scored TCR-TCR, TCR-HLA and TCR-CMV co-occurrence with hypergeometric tests, applying a repertoire-size bias correction to TCR pairs. In a later analysis, false discovery rates were estimated by permuting HLA or CMV assignments 20 times. In a later analysis, co-occurring TCRs were grouped using DBSCAN, and TCRdist sequence similarity was added for clustering within HLA-allele-positive subsets. Repertoires with fewer than 30,000 or more than 120,000 public chains were left out of co-occurrence clustering, as were about 5 repertoires with anomalous nucleotide sharing. TCRdb provides this immuneACCESS table in a form limited to in-frame rearrangements. Some clones are lacking; in checked studies, under half of them reflect an unresolved V gene, and why the rest are absent is not known. V and J calls and clone size are those listed in that table; D and trimming were worked out from the DNA. This sample gives some 180,000 clones in total; roughly 80% of them show up just once. The ten largest clones add up to about 2% of the sample.

V is cut back by 3 bases and J by 3 bases, with 2 bases in the junction unmatched. CDR1 WSHSY and CDR2 SAAADI are derived from the germline V gene. Including the terminal cysteine and phenylalanine, the CDR3 comprises 15 residues. Left in the record is the CDR3 DNA by itself, 45 bases read in frame from the first base. These data belong to a study of cytomegalovirus exposure and HLA in healthy donors (dated by TCRdb to the late 2010s). Regarding the complete study: According to an earlier analysis of around 600 of the donors, roughly 180 million T cells yielded roughly 100 million unique TCR beta sequences and about 280 Gb of sequence data. An early release covering roughly 600 HLA-typed donors comprised approximately 300 gigabases of sequencing data and 85 million to 100 million unique TCR sequences. Of the 300 to 400 genotyped donors, 65% to 90% fell in the genetic ancestry cluster associated with self-reported Caucasian donors. The aim of the study was to test whether cataloging public T cell receptors could identify signatures of past pathogen exposure. The T cell repertoires of around 670 subjects were profiled by immunosequencing and related to cytomegalovirus serostatus. In addition to the first cohort of 650 to 800 subjects, a separate validation cohort of about 120 different subjects was used. The study combined high-throughput TCR immunosequencing, statistical association of individual TCRs with disease status, and machine learning to predict cytomegalovirus infection status. A later analysis re-examined previously published TCR beta repertoires from 500 to 700 donors and added high-resolution HLA genotyping to investigate patterns of TCR occurrence. Rather than using new phenotypic data, the later analysis identified candidate immune exposures from TCR beta sequences and from how often those sequences occurred across donors. To decide whether each TCR beta V gene segment behaved as functional or pseudogenic, an earlier analysis of over 500 of the donors relied on high-throughput TCR beta sequencing. Donor age, sex, ethnicity and CMV serostatus were compiled together with the repertoire data. A later genetic analysis used genome-wide SNP genotypes for about 65% of the roughly 670 donors, treating that subset as a discovery cohort. Every discovery cohort repertoire had been produced on one sequencing platform. Class I and class II HLA loci were covered by the typing at four-digit resolution. The number of donors typed differed by locus, with roughly 620-630 for A, B, C, DRB1 and DQB1, approximately 500 for DQA1, 600 to 610 for DPA1, and under 490 for DPB1. Because of strong linkage in the cohort, roughly five DR-DQ haplotypes were treated as single units for association and clustering. Among about 410 genotyped donors of the cohort, an average of roughly 230,000 unique TCR beta nucleotide sequences was sequenced per donor, of which about 20% were non-productive. The paper as a whole reports these results and caveats: In a later analysis, 16,951 TCR beta sequences were associated with specific HLA alleles at a false discovery rate of 0.05. An earlier analysis of around 500 of the donors showed that most TCR beta V segments appeared in productive rearrangements either about 90% or about 30% of the time, which broadly matched IMGT annotations. According to the authors, the approach could potentially be generalized to other disease states and immunological phenotypes. The 87-base-pair reads could not distinguish some IMGT-functional V segments, including TRBV6-2 and TRBV6-3, so those segments were excluded. Only TCR beta chains were sequenced in this cohort, and the absence of alpha or paired-chain data limited detectable features. A later genetic analysis associated a missense DCLRE1C variant with V-gene and J-gene trimming of TCR beta chains, and an independent cohort replicated the association. Sequencing depth was assumed to be roughly uniform across donors in the presence/absence analyses, though that assumption may not hold. A later analysis found that TCR association rates varied across HLA loci, with DRB1 alleles showing the most associated TCRs and HLA-C alleles the fewest. CMV serostatus was the only immune exposure information available for the cohort. The classifier was reported to diagnose cytomegalovirus status with high specificity and sensitivity in both the original cohort and the validation cohort. According to a later analysis, parvovirus B19, influenza, CMV and Epstein-Barr virus appeared linked to several top co-occurrence clusters. Compared with equally common non-associated chains, HLA-associated TCR beta chains in a later analysis were more clonally expanded and had lower generation probabilities. In vitro tests confirmed that three of the cytomegalovirus-associated TCR beta chains recognize cytomegalovirus antigens. A further reported finding was that TCR beta sequences accurately predicted the HLA-A and HLA-B alleles for most subjects in the first cohort. A group of highly shared sequence variants was considered likely to be a technical artifact of the sequencing pipeline. According to a later genetic analysis, donors in an Asian-associated ancestry cluster had fewer N-insertions in productive TCRs than the approximately 710-donor mean. In the study, some 180 TCR beta chains were listed as associated with cytomegalovirus. HLA typing was unavailable for some donors at each locus, so association tests used only the typed subset. Most CMV-associated TCR beta chains appeared to be HLA-restricted in a later analysis, and the HLA associations seemed to be driven largely by CMV exposure. Linkage disequilibrium might explain the correlated functional status among segregating V segments, but an unknown experimental factor could not be ruled out. While some public TCRs were present in many individuals, most TCR sequences turned up only very rarely across donors. Strong co-occurrence of HLA alleles, especially DR and DQ, made assigning TCR associations to individual alleles difficult. Because counts were too low, 15 or so rarely observed V segments, including chromosome 9 orphons, were excluded from the earlier analysis of 587 of the donors.

The cohort was made up of 666 healthy bone marrow donors. At the time of sampling, every cohort member was nominally healthy, though immune exposures that went unrecorded were likely present. The donor tested CMV seronegative, placing the donor among the 350 or so seronegative members of the cohort. Each donor provided a peripheral blood sample, and peripheral blood mononuclear cells were used for TCR beta sequencing. The Qiagen DNeasy Blood Extraction Kit was used to extract genomic DNA from the blood cell samples. This receptor was obtained from a male donor in good health and CMV-seronegative. The chain links TRBV10-2 with TRBJ2-2, and TRBD1 matches 9 of the central bases. Input material: PBMCs. CDR3 protein: CASSEGTGYTGELFF. The nucleotides are TGCGCCAGCAGTGAAGGGACAGGGTACACCGGGGAGCTGTTTTTT.